This T cell receptor beta chain derives from a study of blood T cell repertoires in COVID-19. The V segment lost 1 base and the J segment 5 bases; nucleotides outside the gene matches: 5. Germline values: CDR1 LGHNA, CDR2 YNFKEQ. CDR3 length: 17 amino acids. This clone turned up a few times. Per the original methods: Counts of nucleated cells, estimated from reference gene primer amplification, were obtained. The table came from immunoSEQ multiplex PCR; TCRdb's copy has only in-frame clones and leaves some out. V, J and clone size are those of that table, while D and trimming were read from the DNA. The sample has some 94,000 clones; about 86% are singletons.

The clonotype originates from a human donor in a cohort sampled during active COVID-19. This rearrangement joins TRBV4-2 to TRBJ2-5; TRBD2 matches at 15 bases. Sequencing was performed on peripheral blood. CDR3 DNA sequence: TGTGCCAGCAGCCAAGGGACTAGCGGGGGGGCCCGGGAGACCCAGTACTTC. Amino acid sequence: CASSQGTSGGARETQYF.